This TCR beta chain was sequenced for a study of blood T cells in healthy people across ages. On the study more broadly: Per two T cells, about one barcoded beta molecule was captured through template switching.

A sample-barcoded 5' primer and a J-beta primer mix were used in a second PCR of about 6 to 11 cycles. There were at least 3 million CDR3-containing paired-end reads obtained from each sample. TCRdb redid the calling of the 5' RACE reads with MiXCR, one entry per CDR3 protein. The table shows 850,000 to 1,000,000 distinct CDR3 sequences, with about 51% occurring only once. Researchers collected ten milliliters of peripheral blood from every single donor. CDR1 is SQVTM and CDR2 is ANQGSEA in the germline V gene. The CDR3 extends over 13 amino acids. Trimming took 5 bases from V and 8 from J, leaving 18 bases between them.

The clonotype originates from a woman aged 60-75 years in good health. The sample comprised blood. This chain uses TRBV29-1 with TRBJ1-2; D remains unclear. The chain's CDR3 is CSVKPTSQGGYTF. Written as DNA, the CDR3 is TGCAGCGTTAAACCTACTTCCCAAGGAGGCTACACCTTC.